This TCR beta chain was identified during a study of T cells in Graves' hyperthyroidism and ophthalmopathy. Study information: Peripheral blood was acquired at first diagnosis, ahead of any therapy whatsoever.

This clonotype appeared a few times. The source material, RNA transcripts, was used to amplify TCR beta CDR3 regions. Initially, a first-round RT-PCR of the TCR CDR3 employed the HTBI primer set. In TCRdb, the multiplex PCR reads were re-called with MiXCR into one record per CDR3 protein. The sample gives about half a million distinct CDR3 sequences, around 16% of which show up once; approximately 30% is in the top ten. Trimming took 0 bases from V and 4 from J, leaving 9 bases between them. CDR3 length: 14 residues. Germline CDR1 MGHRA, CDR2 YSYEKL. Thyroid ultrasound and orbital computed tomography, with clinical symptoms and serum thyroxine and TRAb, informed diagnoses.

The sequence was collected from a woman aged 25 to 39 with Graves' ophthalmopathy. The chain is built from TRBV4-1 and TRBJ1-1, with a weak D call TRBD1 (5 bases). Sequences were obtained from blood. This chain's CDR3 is CASSQEGGVTEAFF. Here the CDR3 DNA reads TGCGCCAGCAGCCAAGAAGGAGGGGTCACTGAAGCTTTCTTT.